This T cell receptor (beta chain) derives from a study of blood T cell repertoires in COVID-19. About the research overall: Samples came from the United States, Italy and Spain, spanning acute and convalescent COVID-19.

This table comes from immunoSEQ multiplex PCR, and its TCRdb copy is limited to in-frame clones, with some not included. The sample yields around 300,000 clones, roughly 85% seen once. V dropped 1 base and J dropped 0 bases, with 9 bases sitting between them. The V gene's germline CDR1 is MNHEY and CDR2 SMNVEV (reference sequence). This CDR3 spans 15 amino acids. This chain links TRBV27 with TRBJ1-1; D unclear. The TCR comes from a woman aged 70-85 years with acute or convalescent COVID-19. The sample was peripheral blood. CDR3 nucleotide sequence: TGTGCCAGCAGTTTATTATCGCGGTTGAACACTGAAGCTTTCTTT. Protein product: CASSLLSRLNTEAFF.